Listed below are T cell receptor beta chains from one sample, sequenced in a study of T-cell reconstitution after alpha-beta-depleted transplantation in children. TCRdb used MiXCR to reprocess the PCR reads, holding one entry per CDR3 protein. Counted here are hundreds of thousands of distinct CDR3 sequences, roughly a tenth occurring once; the ten biggest clones make up about 28%. This sample comprised PBMCs, obtained before TCRalphabeta/CD19-depleted stem cell transplant. The receptor source for this set is a child less than two years old with acute myeloid leukemia, due to receive a stem cell transplant. CDR3s include the opening cysteine and the closing phenylalanine or tryptophan. A D gene is named only where the DNA matches it firmly. Part of the rows lack a size; the others show once, few, many or a class for expanded clones.

>NA|NA|TRBJ1-2|TRBV18
TGTGCCAGCTCACCACCGGCAGATAAGGGCTACACCTTC
CASSPPADKGYTF
>NA|many|TRBJ2-1|TRBV11-2
TGTGCCAGCAGCTTAACGGCGGGCCTGGGGTACAATGAGCAGTTCTTC
CASSLTAGLGYNEQFF
>TRBD2|many|TRBJ2-1|TRBV3-1
TGTGCCAGCAGCCAACCTAGCGGGAGACGAAGTGAGCAGTTCTTC
CASSQPSGRRSEQFF
>TRBD1|many|TRBJ1-2|TRBV4-1
TGCGCCAGCGCGACAGGGGCCAACTATGGCTACACCTTC
CASATGANYGYTF
>TRBD1|many|TRBJ2-5|TRBV2
TGTGCCAGCAGTTTAGACAGGGAAGAGACCCAGTACTTC
CASSLDREETQYF
>NA|many|TRBJ1-1|TRBV10-3
TGTGCCATCAGAGGAGGGGAAACTGAAGCTTTCTTT
CAIRGGETEAFF
>NA|many|TRBJ2-3|TRBV9
TGTGCCAGCAGCGTAGTCGAGGGGATTATACGAGATACGCAGTATTTT
CASSVVEGIIRDTQYF
>TRBD2|many|TRBJ2-2|TRBV7-9
TGTGCCAGCAGCTTCGGTCTAGCGGGAGTAGGGACCGGGGAGCTGTTTTTT
CASSFGLAGVGTGELFF
>TRBD2|many|TRBJ2-3|TRBV28
TGTGCCAGCAGTCCCCATAGCGGGAGCACAGATACGCAGTATTTT
CASSPHSGSTDTQYF
>NA|many|TRBJ2-5|TRBV5-4
TGTGCCAGCAGCTTCTGGGGGTCAGGAGAGACCCAGTACTTC
CASSFWGSGETQYF
>NA|once|TRBJ2-2|TRBV5-1
TGCGCCAGCAGCTTGGATGCGAGAGTGAACACCGGGGAGCTGTTTTTT
CASSLDARVNTGELFF
>NA|few|TRBJ2-3|TRBV9
TGTGCCAGCAGCGTAGAAACAGATACGCAGTATTTT
CASSVETDTQYF
>NA|many|TRBJ1-6|TRBV30
TGTGCCTGGAGTGTTGGGCAGACTCTATCACCCCTCCACTTT
CAWSVGQTLSPLHF
>NA|many|TRBJ2-1|TRBV14
TGTGCCAGCAGCCCCCAGCGGCAGCTGAATGAGCAGTTCTTC
CASSPQRQLNEQFF
>NA|many|TRBJ2-2|TRBV10-1
TGCGCCAGCAGTGAGTCGAGGGGAGGAAACACCGGGGAGCTGTTTTTT
CASSESRGGNTGELFF